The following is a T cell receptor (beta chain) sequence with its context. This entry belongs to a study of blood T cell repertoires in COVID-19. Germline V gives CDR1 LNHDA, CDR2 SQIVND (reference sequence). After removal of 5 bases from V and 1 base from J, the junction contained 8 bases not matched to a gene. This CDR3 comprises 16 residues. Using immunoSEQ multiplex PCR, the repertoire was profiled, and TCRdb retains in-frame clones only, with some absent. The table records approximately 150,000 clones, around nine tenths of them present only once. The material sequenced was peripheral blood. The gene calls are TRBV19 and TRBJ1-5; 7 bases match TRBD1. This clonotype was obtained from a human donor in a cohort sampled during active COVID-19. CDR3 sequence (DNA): TGTGCCAGTAGTTCCCGGGACAGCCAGAGCAATCAGCCCCAGCATTTT. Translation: CASSSRDSQSNQPQHF.